The clone carrying this T cell receptor (beta chain) was counted a few times. This record belongs to a study of T-cell memory formation after mild COVID-19. V gave up 2 bases and J gave up 6 bases; unmatched junction bases: 4. The CDR3 sequence is 13 residues long. Per germline, CDR1 SGHTA and CDR2 FQGNSA. One entry per CDR3 protein, called by TCRdb with MiXCR from the 5' RACE reads. The top ten clones hold around 3.4% of a sample with roughly 200,000 distinct CDR3 sequences, around 9.1% of them seen once. The receptor was isolated from a man aged 18 to 29 who had mild COVID-19 (a few samples of this study predate the infection). Cell type and time point are not known. The material sequenced was PBMCs or a T cell subset sorted from them (not recorded which). The V and J genes are TRBV7-2 and TRBJ2-7, with 7 bases matching TRBD2. CDR3 region: CASSLSGAFEQYV. CDR3 nucleotide sequence: TGTGCCAGCAGCTTAAGCGGGGCTTTCGAGCAGTACGTC.